These 20 T cell receptor beta chains were sequenced from one sample in a study of blood T cell repertoires in COVID-19 (dated by TCRdb to the early 2020s). Library construction relied on the immunoSEQ multiplex PCR assay. Not all clones reach the TCRdb copy of this immuneACCESS table, which keeps in-frame sequences only. Checked studies attribute under half of the gap to unresolved V genes and leave the rest unexplained. This sample lists over 250,000 clones; about 81% were detected once. The ten largest clones take up around 3.9% of the sample. The sample taken for sequencing was PBMCs or T cells enriched from blood (not recorded which). The origin of the receptors is a man under 40 with acute COVID-19.

V gene TRBV28 combines with J gene TRBJ1-6; D is perhaps TRBD1 (5 bases). V was pared by 1 base and J by 8 bases, with 18 bases between. The CDR3 runs 17 residues. Per germline, CDR1 MDHEN and CDR2 SYDVKM. The CDR3 nucleotides are TGTGCCAGCAGTTTATCTGGGGGGTGGATTATGGATTCACCCCTCCACTTT. Translating gives CASSLSGGWIMDSPLHF.

This sequence joins TRBV3-1 (or the pseudogene TRBV3-2) and TRBJ2-1, with 9 bases identical to TRBD1. This CDR3 has 16 amino acids. Germline-derived CDR1 and CDR2 are LGHDT and YNNKEL (reference sequence). The V gene end was trimmed by 2 bases and the J gene end by 6 bases; junction bases not matched to a gene: 8. Here the CDR3 reads CASSQWTGVAPNEQFF. As DNA, the CDR3 is TGTGCCAGCAGCCAATGGACAGGGGTGGCCCCCAATGAGCAGTTCTTC.

The chain links TRBV7-9 to TRBJ2-2; 9 positions agree with TRBD1. The germline V gene encodes CDR1 SEHNR and CDR2 FQNEAQ (reference sequence). V shed 5 bases and J 5 bases; nucleotides not matched to a gene: 6. This CDR3 is 15 amino acids long. CDR3: CASSPGTGTTGELFF. The DNA of the CDR3 is TGTGCCAGCAGCCCCGGGACAGGGACGACCGGGGAGCTGTTTTTT.

The gene calls are TRBV28 and TRBJ1-3; D remains ambiguous. Germline CDR1 reads MDHEN; CDR2 reads SYDVKM. The V and J ends lost 10 bases and 0 bases respectively, with 10 bases between them. This CDR3 has 13 amino acids. CDR3 residues: CATARFSGNTIYF. CDR3 DNA: TGTGCCACCGCCCGGTTCTCTGGAAACACCATATATTTT.

The chain is built from TRBV19 and TRBJ2-1, with 9 positions matching TRBD2. Germline loops: CDR1 LNHDA, CDR2 SQIVND (reference sequence). The CDR3 contains 17 residues. V shed 3 bases and J 4 bases; nucleotides not matched to a gene: 10. In nucleotides, the CDR3 is TGTGCCAGTAGTATGGGGGTTGGACTAGCGACATACAATGAGCAGTTCTTC. It codes for CASSMGVGLATYNEQFF. Together with reference TRBV19 and TRBJ2-1, the CDR3 gives the full variable domain: DGGITQSPKYLFRKEGQNVTLSCEQNLNHDAMYWYRQDPGQGLRLIYYSQIVNDFQKGDIAEGYSVSREKKESFPLTVTSAQKNPTAFYLCASSMGVGLATYNEQFFGPGTRLTVL.

This clone was counted once. The rearrangement links TRBV7-9 to TRBJ1-4, with no clear D. The germline V gene encodes CDR1 SEHNR and CDR2 FQNEAQ (reference sequence). The length of the CDR3 is 15 residues. With 5 bases removed from V and 5 bases from J, the gap between germline ends came to 15 bases. The CDR3 region has the DNA TGTGCCAGCAGCCTAATGCCACGGAGCAATGAAAAACTGTTTTTT. Translation: CASSLMPRSNEKLFF.

The V gene is TRBV28, the J gene TRBJ1-1; 7 bases line up with TRBD1. V dropped 7 bases and J dropped 4; count of bases not matched to a gene: 9. The germline CDR1 and CDR2 sequences are MDHEN and SYDVKM. This CDR3 region has 14 residues. CDR3 residues: CASNRDSFGTEAFF. CDR3 nucleotides: TGTGCCAGCAATAGGGACAGTTTCGGCACTGAAGCTTTCTTT.

A single count supports this clone. In DNA form, the CDR3 reads TGTGCCAGCAGTTACTCCGGGACAGGGGGCTACGAGCAGTACGTC. It translates to CASSYSGTGGYEQYV. The V gene is TRBV6-6, the J gene TRBJ2-7; 11 bases match TRBD1. CDR1 is MNHNY, CDR2 SVGAGI, per germline (reference sequence). Trimming cost V 0 bases and J 3 bases; bases outside gene matches: 1. The CDR3 runs 15 residues.

The chain has TRBV28 and TRBJ1-1, with D possibly being TRBD1 (5 bases). V was trimmed by 3 bases and J by 5 bases, leaving 10 bases between them. CDR3 length: 13 residues. Germline V gene data show CDR1 as MDHEN and CDR2 as SYDVKM. For the CDR3, the DNA is TGTGCCAGCAGTTTGCAGGGAGGTACTGAAGCTTTCTTT. Amino acids: CASSLQGGTEAFF.

This clone was detected once. The V and J genes are TRBV6-4 and TRBJ2-3; 8 nucleotides agree with TRBD2. Germline-derived CDR1 and CDR2 are MRHNA and SNTAGT. CDR3 size: 17 residues. After removal of 0 bases from V and 2 bases from J, the junction contained 7 bases not matched to a gene. The CDR3 DNA is TGTGCCAGCAGTGACTCGAGTAGCGGGATAAACACAGATACGCAGTATTTT. Its protein product is CASSDSSSGINTDTQYF.

The rearrangement uses TRBV28 and TRBJ1-5; D not certain. The CDR3 is 15 residues long. Per the germline V gene, CDR1 is MDHEN and CDR2 is SYDVKM. Trimming removed 2 bases from V and 4 bases from J, with 12 bases in between. CDR3 loop: CASSLDNSRNQPQHF. The CDR3 coding sequence is TGTGCCAGCAGTTTAGACAATTCCAGGAATCAGCCCCAGCATTTT.

In this sample, this clone turned up once. The chain combines TRBV28 with TRBJ2-1; TRBD2 might be the D (5 bases). The CDR3 runs to 16 residues. V gave up 4 bases and J gave up 5 bases, with 18 bases separating them. Germline V gives CDR1 MDHEN, CDR2 SYDVKM. As DNA, the CDR3 is TGTGCCAGCAGTTCCCTAAGCGGAGCCAAAAACAATGAGCAGTTCTTC. Translation: CASSSLSGAKNNEQFF.

The J gene is TRBJ1-5, the V gene TRBV7-2; D is ambiguous. This CDR3 comprises 16 residues. Trimming stripped 5 bases from V and 1 base from J, with 15 bases between. From germline, CDR1 is SGHTA and CDR2 FQGNSA. CDR3 sequence (DNA): TGTGCCAGCAGCCGCGAACTGACACCAAGCAATCAGCCCCAGCATTTT. It codes for CASSRELTPSNQPQHF.

This clone was detected once. This rearrangement joins TRBV27 to TRBJ2-2, with 7 bases that match TRBD1. The CDR3 is 16 residues long. V was pared by 6 bases and J by 3 bases, with 10 bases of the junction left unmatched. Germline loops: CDR1 MNHEY, CDR2 SMNVEV (reference sequence). The CDR3 nucleotides are TGTGCCAGCAGAGTGACAGGGACATATTACACCGGGGAGCTGTTTTTT. Residues: CASRVTGTYYTGELFF.

The V and J genes are TRBV27 and TRBJ1-1, with TRBD1 matching 9 bases. V gave up 6 bases and J gave up 6 bases; unmatched junction bases: 8. CDR3 length: 14 amino acids. From germline, CDR1 is MNHEY and CDR2 SMNVEV (reference sequence). The CDR3 loop is CASSWGQGGAEAFF. The CDR3 DNA reads as TGTGCCAGCAGCTGGGGACAGGGAGGGGCTGAAGCTTTCTTT.

This clone came up once. The rearrangement joins TRBV3-1 (or the pseudogene TRBV3-2) to TRBJ2-1; D possibly corresponds to TRBD2 (5 bases). From germline, CDR1 is LGHDT and CDR2 YNNKEL (reference sequence). This CDR3 comprises 17 residues. Trimming cost V 0 bases and J 0 bases, with 12 bases left between them. In DNA form, the CDR3 reads TGTGCCAGCAGCCAAGATCTTGGGGAGTTCTCCTACAATGAGCAGTTCTTC. It specifies CASSQDLGEFSYNEQFF.

This chain joins TRBV23-1 and TRBJ1-1, with D unclear. TRBV23-1 is filed as an ORF, its function uncertain. This CDR3 spans 14 amino acids. V shed 0 bases and J shed 4 bases, with 9 bases lying between them. The CDR3 nucleotides are TGCGCCAGCAGTCAATCGAGGGAGGGCACTGAAGCTTTCTTT. It specifies CASSQSREGTEAFF.

This chain links TRBV7-9 with TRBJ1-5; a possible D gene is TRBD1 (6 bases). Trimming pared 6 bases from V and 9 bases from J, leaving 15 bases between. The CDR3 contains 13 residues. Germline V gives CDR1 SEHNR, CDR2 FQNEAQ (reference sequence). The CDR3 is CASSRDTTGPQHF. The CDR3 nucleotides are TGTGCCAGCAGTCGGGACACAACGGGGCCCCAGCATTTT.

This clone was recorded once. Germline is not matched at one junction end, which may reflect a read error. For the CDR3, the DNA is TGTGCCAGCTTGGCGGATCCCTATTGCTACACCTTC. Amino acids: CASLADPYCYTF. The chain has TRBV6-5 and TRBJ1-2; D not certain. The CDR3 covers 12 residues. Per the germline V gene, CDR1 is MNHEY and CDR2 is SVGAGI.

The J gene is TRBJ1-1, the V gene TRBV29-1; D may be TRBD1 (5 bases). Trimming shortened V by 3 bases and J by 5 bases, and 10 bases separated the two germline ends. This CDR3 spans 12 amino acids. Germline V gene data show CDR1 as SQVTM and CDR2 as ANQGSEA. The CDR3 reads CSVDSRATEAFF. CDR3 bases: TGCAGCGTTGATTCCAGGGCAACTGAAGCTTTCTTT.